This T cell receptor beta chain was captured by sequencing in a study of blood T cell repertoires in COVID-19. Germline lookup yields CDR1 MGHDK and CDR2 SYGVNS. V lost 9 bases and J lost 1, with 6 bases in between. The CDR3 covers 11 residues. In the authors' workflow: Counts of nucleated cells, estimated from reference gene primer amplification, were obtained. Only in-frame clones appear in the TCRdb table, and some are missing; sequencing was by immunoSEQ multiplex PCR. V and J calls and clone size come straight from that table; D and trimming were deduced from the DNA. The repertoire holds some 240,000 clones, nearly 90% seen once, with around 4.6% in the top ten.

This clonotype was obtained from a woman aged 40-49 years who had recovered from COVID-19. This chain uses TRBV25-1 with TRBJ1-1; no definite D call. Sequencing was carried out using peripheral blood. The DNA of the CDR3 is TGTGCCAGTACCAGGAACACTGAAGCTTTCTTT. The encoded protein is CASTRNTEAFF. The whole variable domain, remainder taken from reference TRBV25-1 and TRBJ1-1, is EADIYQTPRYLVIGTGKKITLECSQTMGHDKMYWYQQDPGMELHLIHYSYGVNSTEKGDLSSESTVSRIRTEHFPLTLESARPSHTSQYLCASTRNTEAFFGQGTRLTVV.